This T cell receptor beta chain was profiled in a study of shared T cell receptors in the human thymus. The CDR3 has 18 residues. V dropped 1 base and J dropped 8; count of bases not matched to a gene: 17. Germline CDR1 is SGHTA and CDR2 is FQGTGA. Clones were read by immunoSEQ multiplex PCR, and TCRdb kept only the in-frame ones, dropping some. The sample consists of some 760,000 clones, approximately 85% of them appearing once. Separately, the same data were catalogued under a study of human thymus T cells. From that paper: Thymic samples were excised during corrective heart operations. Thymic and blood repertoires seemed to show skewed V and J gene use. Thymic TCR repertoires of unrelated people reportedly overlapped highly.

The rearrangement uses TRBV7-3 and TRBJ2-1; 7 nucleotides align to TRBD2. What was sequenced was thymocytes. This TCR came from a girl in the first two years of life with a congenital heart defect. CDR3 amino acids: CASSLIPLTSRPVYEQFF. The CDR3 nucleotides are TGTGCCAGCAGCTTAATCCCCCTGACTAGCCGGCCGGTATATGAGCAGTTCTTC.